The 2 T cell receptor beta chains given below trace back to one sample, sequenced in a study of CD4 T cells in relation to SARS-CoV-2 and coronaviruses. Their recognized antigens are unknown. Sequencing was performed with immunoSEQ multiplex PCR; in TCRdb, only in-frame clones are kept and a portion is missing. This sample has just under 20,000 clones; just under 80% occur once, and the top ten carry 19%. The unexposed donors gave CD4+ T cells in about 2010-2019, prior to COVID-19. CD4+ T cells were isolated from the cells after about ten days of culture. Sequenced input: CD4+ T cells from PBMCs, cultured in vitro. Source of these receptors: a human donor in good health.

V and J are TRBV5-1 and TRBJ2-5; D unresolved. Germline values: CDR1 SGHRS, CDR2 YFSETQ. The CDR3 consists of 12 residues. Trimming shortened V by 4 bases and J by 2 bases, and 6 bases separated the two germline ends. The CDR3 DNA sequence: TGCGCCAGCAGCCCAGGTCAAGAGACCCAGTACTTC. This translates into CASSPGQETQYF.

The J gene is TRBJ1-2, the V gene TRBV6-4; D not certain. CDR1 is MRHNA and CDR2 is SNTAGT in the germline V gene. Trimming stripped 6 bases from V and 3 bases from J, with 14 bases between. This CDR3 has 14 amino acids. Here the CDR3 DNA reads TGTGCCAGCAGCCGTGGTCCCGGGCACTATGGCTACACCTTC. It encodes CASSRGPGHYGYTF.